This note documents a single T cell receptor (beta chain) sequence. Its antigen is unidentified. The record originates from a study of cytomegalovirus exposure and HLA in healthy donors. General observations from the study: In a later analysis, a genetic analysis reported fewer productive-TCR N-insertions in an Asian-associated ancestry cluster than the cohort average. Cytomegalovirus association was assigned to under 200 TCR beta chains.

Per germline, CDR1 SGHTA and CDR2 FQGTGA. The CDR3 length is 16 residues. Deletions cut 4 bases from V and 2 bases from J, with 15 bases between. The study ran its PCR with 60 Vbeta and 13 Jbeta primers. Profiling relied on immunoSEQ multiplex PCR, and the TCRdb table lists in-frame clones only, not all of them. The sample contains under 150,000 clones, 79% of which appear only once. The rearrangement joins TRBV7-3 to TRBJ2-1; D perhaps matches TRBD2 (5 bases). Sequenced input: PBMCs. The TCR originated in a man aged 18 to 35 in good health and CMV-seronegative. Here the CDR3 reads CASSSTETGTYNEQFF. DNA for the CDR3: TGTGCCAGCAGCTCAACAGAGACGGGGACCTACAATGAGCAGTTCTTC.